This record covers a single T cell receptor (beta chain). The antigen it recognizes is unknown. Base-call qualities are not available, and no considerably larger clone is one nucleotide away. The CDR3 sequence holds 15 residues, the cysteine and phenylalanine included. The retained sequence is limited to the CDR3, 45 bases, with the frame set at the first base. At the junction V is shortened by 0 bases and J by 3 bases, with 11 bases in between. CDR1 and CDR2 are drawn from the germline V gene: LGHNT, FRNRAP. These data come from a study of CD8+ T cells in alopecia areata (dated by TCRdb to 2017 to 2018). With regard to the full study: The treated patients, all with moderate-to-severe alopecia areata, were enrolled in an open-label pilot trial of oral tofacitinib given at 5 to 10 mg twice daily. Tofacitinib was administered for 6 to 18 months, and 6 months of follow-up off drug were then conducted to assess delayed response and recurrence. The SALT score, which quantifies the percentage of affected scalp surface area, was used to measure disease severity in treated patients. High-throughput TCRbeta sequencing was used to examine T cell clonal expansion in alopecia areata in both the C3H/HeJ mouse model and human patients. In humans, TCRbeta sequencing was performed on scalp tissue and on sorted CD4+ and CD8+ peripheral blood T cells from healthy controls and from patients with patchy or totalis/universalis alopecia areata. Biopsies were taken from tofacitinib-treated patients at baseline and at 4 and 24 weeks of treatment, and a later scalp biopsy was taken in several of the tofacitinib-treated patients. Clonality in the scalp was compared among normal scalp (n=4), patchy alopecia areata scalp (n=8), and alopecia totalis/universalis scalp (n=8). RNA was extracted with the PAXgene miRNA kit for fixed scalp, the miRNeasy kit for PBMCs, and the RNeasy kit for mouse skin. TCRbeta CDR3 regions were amplified by immunoSEQ multiplex PCR using 35 Vbeta forward and 13 Jbeta reverse primers. Points the paper makes about the study in general: Compared with mice, TCR sequences shared between patients were less clear, possibly partly because of HLA diversity across the patient population. Scalp TCR repertoire analysis is complicated because resident alphabeta T cells in normal human skin are also sequenced, whereas mouse skin is dominated by gammadelta T cells. The treated cohort was small, with a single nonresponder, so links between baseline CD8+ expansion and response need larger studies. Many expanded lesional clones were found to persist in scalp and blood during tofacitinib treatment, and relapse after treatment cessation may be partly explained by this persistence. Tofacitinib significantly decreased scalp clonality and the number of expanded CD8+ clones among the top 100 scalp clones. Higher clonality and more expanded CD8+ clones were observed in lesional scalp than in normal scalp, particularly in alopecia totalis/universalis, a finding suggestive of antigenic drive.

The sample's treatment or condition label is to be understood as: oral pan-JAK inhibitor, 5-10 mg twice daily. Peripheral blood and lesional scalp punch biopsies were obtained from patients with alopecia areata. After PBMCs were isolated by density centrifugation and stained for CD3, CD4 and CD8, a FACSAria was used to sort CD4+ and CD8+ T cells. Receptor libraries were prepared by the immunoSEQ multiplex PCR assay. RNA was extracted from all samples and reverse transcribed into cDNA as template for TCR sequencing. First-strand cDNA was synthesized using SuperScript III with a 2:1 mix of oligo-dT and random hexamers. A synthetic immune receptor repertoire was used to measure amplification bias, and any remaining bias was corrected computationally. Turning to the authors' computational methods: After raw reads were preprocessed to remove errors, the CDR3 was defined following IMGT conventions as running from the conserved cysteine to phenylalanine. To get clonality, Shannon entropy was normalized by log2 of the number of productive unique TCRs and the result was subtracted from 1. CD4 or CD8 identity of scalp clones was inferred by cross-referencing scalp TCRbeta sequences with sorted blood CD4 and CD8 repertoires. The immuneACCESS repertoire file appears here via TCRdb, limited to in-frame rearrangements. These files lack a portion of the clones; in checked studies, under half of the deficit traces to unresolved V genes, and the cause of the others is not known. That table is the source of V, J and clone size, and D and trimming were worked out from the DNA. Present in this sample are more than 150,000 clones, 51% of which were seen just once. The ten biggest clones cover 10% of the sample.

The chain is encoded by TRBV12-5 joined to TRBJ1-2; TRBD1 is a weak D gene call, 6 bases matching. This receptor was obtained from a human donor with alopecia areata. The source was CD8+ T cells sorted from blood, collected around week 54, from a patient treated with tofacitinib. The base sequence is TGTGCTAGTGGTTTGGTTGGTGCAGGGGACTATGGCTACACCTTC. Its amino acids are CASGLVGAGDYGYTF.